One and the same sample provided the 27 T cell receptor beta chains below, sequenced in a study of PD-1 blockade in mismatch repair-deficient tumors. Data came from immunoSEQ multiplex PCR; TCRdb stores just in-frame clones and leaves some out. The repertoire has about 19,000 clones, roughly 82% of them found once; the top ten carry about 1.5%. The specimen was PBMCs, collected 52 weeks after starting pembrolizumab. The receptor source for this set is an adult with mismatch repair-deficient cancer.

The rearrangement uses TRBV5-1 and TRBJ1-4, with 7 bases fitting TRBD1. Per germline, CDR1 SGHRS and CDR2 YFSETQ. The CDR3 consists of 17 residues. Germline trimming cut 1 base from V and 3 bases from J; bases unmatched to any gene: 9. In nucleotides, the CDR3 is TGCGCCAGCAGCTTGAAAGGGACAGACGACCCTAATGAAAAACTGTTTTTT. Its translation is CASSLKGTDDPNEKLFF.

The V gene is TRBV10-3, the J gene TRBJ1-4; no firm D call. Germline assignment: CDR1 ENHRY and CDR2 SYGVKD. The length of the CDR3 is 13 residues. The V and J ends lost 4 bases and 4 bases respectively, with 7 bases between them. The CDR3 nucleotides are TGTGCCATCAGTGTAGGAGATAATGAAAAACTGTTTTTT. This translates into CAISVGDNEKLFF.

DNA of the CDR3: TGCGCCAGCAGCAGCGGGACAGGCAATCGGAACAATGAGCAGTTCTTC. It specifies CASSSGTGNRNNEQFF. This chain links TRBV5-1 with TRBJ2-1; D might be TRBD1 (8 bases). V dropped 4 bases and J dropped 5 bases, with 19 bases sitting between them. The CDR3 has 16 amino acids. Germline V gives CDR1 SGHRS, CDR2 YFSETQ. The entire variable domain, with the rest obtained from reference TRBV5-1 and TRBJ2-1, is as follows: KAGVTQTPRYLIKTRGQQVTLSCSPISGHRSVSWYQQTPGQGLQFLFEYFSETQRNKGNFPGRFSGRQFSNSRSEMNVSTLELGDSALYLCASSSGTGNRNNEQFFGPGTRLTVL.

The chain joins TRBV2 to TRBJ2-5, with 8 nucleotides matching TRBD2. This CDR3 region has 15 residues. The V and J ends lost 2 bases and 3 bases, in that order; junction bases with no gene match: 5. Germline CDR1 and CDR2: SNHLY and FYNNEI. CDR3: CASSEQGTSKETQYF. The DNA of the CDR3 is TGTGCCAGCAGTGAACAGGGGACTAGTAAAGAGACCCAGTACTTC.

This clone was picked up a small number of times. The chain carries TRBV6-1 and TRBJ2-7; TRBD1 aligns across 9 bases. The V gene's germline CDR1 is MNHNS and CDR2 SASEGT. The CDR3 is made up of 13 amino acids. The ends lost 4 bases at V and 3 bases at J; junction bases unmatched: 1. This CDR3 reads CASSGQGVYEQYF. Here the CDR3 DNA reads TGTGCCAGCAGTGGACAGGGGGTCTACGAGCAGTACTTC.

The CDR3 DNA is TGTGCCAGCAGTCCCTTGGGGGGTGAGGGTGTTGGCTACACCTTC. Translated, it gives CASSPLGGEGVGYTF. The V and J genes are TRBV27 and TRBJ1-2, with D possibly matching TRBD1 (5 bases). The V gene lost 5 bases and the J gene lost 7 bases, with 20 bases spanning the gap. The CDR3 totals 15 residues. Germline loops: CDR1 MNHEY, CDR2 SMNVEV (reference sequence).

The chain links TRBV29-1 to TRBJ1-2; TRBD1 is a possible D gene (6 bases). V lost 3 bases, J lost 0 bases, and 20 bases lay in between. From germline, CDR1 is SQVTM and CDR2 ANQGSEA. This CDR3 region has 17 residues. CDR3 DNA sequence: TGCAGCGTTGAGACCCGACAGGCACGTGCCACTAACTATGGCTACACCTTC. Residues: CSVETRQARATNYGYTF.

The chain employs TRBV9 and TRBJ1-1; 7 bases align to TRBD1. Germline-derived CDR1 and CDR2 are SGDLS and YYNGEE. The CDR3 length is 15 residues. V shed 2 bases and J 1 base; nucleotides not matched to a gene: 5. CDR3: CASSVVRGANTEAFF. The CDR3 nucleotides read TGTGCCAGCAGCGTCGTCAGGGGGGCGAACACTGAAGCTTTCTTT.

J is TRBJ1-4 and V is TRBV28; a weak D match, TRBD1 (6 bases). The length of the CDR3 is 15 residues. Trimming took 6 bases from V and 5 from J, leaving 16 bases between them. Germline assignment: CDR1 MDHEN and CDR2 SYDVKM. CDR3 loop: CASSKGGTGNEKLFF. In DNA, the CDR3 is TGTGCCAGCAGCAAGGGGGGGACGGGAAATGAAAAACTGTTTTTT.

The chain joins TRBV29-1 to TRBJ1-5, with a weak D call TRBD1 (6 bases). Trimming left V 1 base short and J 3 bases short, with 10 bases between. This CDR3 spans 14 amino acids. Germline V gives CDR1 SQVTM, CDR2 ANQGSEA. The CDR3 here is CSVEAGTPNQPQHF. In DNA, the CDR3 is TGCAGCGTTGAAGCAGGGACACCCAATCAGCCCCAGCATTTT.

The CDR3 coding sequence is TGTGCCAGCAGCTTGGACAGGGACGGCTATGGCTACACCTTC. Translating gives CASSLDRDGYGYTF. This chain links TRBV5-4 with TRBJ1-2, with a weak D call TRBD1 (6 bases). The CDR3 is 14 residues long. V dropped 0 bases and J dropped 4 bases, with 10 bases sitting between them. Germline CDR1 is SGHNT and CDR2 is YYREEE (reference sequence).

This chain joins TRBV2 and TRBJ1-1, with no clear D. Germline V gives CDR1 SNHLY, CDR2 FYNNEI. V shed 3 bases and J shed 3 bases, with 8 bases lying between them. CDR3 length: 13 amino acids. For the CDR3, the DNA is TGTGCCAGCAGTGATAATCCCGACACTGAAGCTTTCTTT. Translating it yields CASSDNPDTEAFF.

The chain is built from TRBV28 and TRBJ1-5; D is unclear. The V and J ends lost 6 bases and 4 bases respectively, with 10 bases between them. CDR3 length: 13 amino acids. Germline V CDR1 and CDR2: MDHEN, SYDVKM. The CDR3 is CASSSRENQPQHF. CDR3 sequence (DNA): TGTGCCAGCAGCTCCCGGGAAAATCAGCCCCAGCATTTT.

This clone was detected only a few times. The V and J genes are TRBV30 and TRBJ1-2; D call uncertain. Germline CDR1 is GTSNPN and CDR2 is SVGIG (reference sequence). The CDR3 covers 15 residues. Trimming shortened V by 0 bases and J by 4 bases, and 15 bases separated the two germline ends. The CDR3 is CAWSVEMSSAYGYTF. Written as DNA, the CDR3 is TGTGCCTGGAGTGTGGAGATGAGCTCGGCCTATGGCTACACCTTC.

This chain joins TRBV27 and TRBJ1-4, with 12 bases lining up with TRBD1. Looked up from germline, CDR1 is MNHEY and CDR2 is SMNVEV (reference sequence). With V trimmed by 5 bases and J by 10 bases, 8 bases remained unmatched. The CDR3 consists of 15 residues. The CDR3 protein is CASSPSGTGGGKLFF. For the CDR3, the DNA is TGTGCCAGCAGTCCCTCCGGGACAGGGGGCGGAAAACTGTTTTTT.

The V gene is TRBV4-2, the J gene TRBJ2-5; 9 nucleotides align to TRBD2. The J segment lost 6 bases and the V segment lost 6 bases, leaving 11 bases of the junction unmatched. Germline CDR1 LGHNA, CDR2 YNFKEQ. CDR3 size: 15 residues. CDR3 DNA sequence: TGTGCCAGCAGTTCCTCTAGCGGGAATGGACAGACCCAGTACTTC. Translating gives CASSSSSGNGQTQYF.

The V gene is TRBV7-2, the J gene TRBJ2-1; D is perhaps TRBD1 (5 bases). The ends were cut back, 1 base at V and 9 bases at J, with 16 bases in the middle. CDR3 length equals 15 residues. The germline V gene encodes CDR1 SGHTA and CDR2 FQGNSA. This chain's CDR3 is CASSLDPPGLGEQFF. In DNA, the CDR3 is TGTGCCAGCAGCTTAGATCCCCCAGGGTTGGGTGAGCAGTTCTTC.

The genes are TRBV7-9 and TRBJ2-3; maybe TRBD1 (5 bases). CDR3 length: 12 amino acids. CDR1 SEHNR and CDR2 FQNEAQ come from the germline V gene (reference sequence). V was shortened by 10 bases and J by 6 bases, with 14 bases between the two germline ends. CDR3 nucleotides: TGTGCCACCAGGGCAGCGTTGGATACGCAGTATTTT. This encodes CATRAALDTQYF.

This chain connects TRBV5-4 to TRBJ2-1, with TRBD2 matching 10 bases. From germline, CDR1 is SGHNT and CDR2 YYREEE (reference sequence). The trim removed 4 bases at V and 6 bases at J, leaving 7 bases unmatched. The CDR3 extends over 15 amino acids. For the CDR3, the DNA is TGTGCCAGCAGCCCCGGGACTAGCGTAGTCAATGAGCAGTTCTTC. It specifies CASSPGTSVVNEQFF.

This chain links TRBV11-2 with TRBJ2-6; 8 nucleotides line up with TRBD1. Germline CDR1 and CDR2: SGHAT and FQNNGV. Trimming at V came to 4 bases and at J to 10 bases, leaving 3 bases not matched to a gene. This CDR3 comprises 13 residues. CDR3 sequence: CASSWTGRNVLTF. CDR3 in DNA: TGTGCCAGCAGCTGGACAGGGAGAAACGTCCTGACTTTC.

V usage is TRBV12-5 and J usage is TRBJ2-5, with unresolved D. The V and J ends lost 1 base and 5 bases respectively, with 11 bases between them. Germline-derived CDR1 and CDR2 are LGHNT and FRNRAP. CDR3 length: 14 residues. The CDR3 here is CASGLGTASETQYF. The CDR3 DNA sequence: TGTGCTAGTGGTTTGGGTACAGCTTCGGAGACCCAGTACTTC. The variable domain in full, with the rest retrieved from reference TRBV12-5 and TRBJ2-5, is DARVTQTPRHKVTEMGQEVTMRCQPILGHNTVFWYRQTMMQGLELLAYFRNRAPLDDSGMPKDRFSAEMPDATLATLKIQPSEPRDSAVYFCASGLGTASETQYFGPGTRLLVL.

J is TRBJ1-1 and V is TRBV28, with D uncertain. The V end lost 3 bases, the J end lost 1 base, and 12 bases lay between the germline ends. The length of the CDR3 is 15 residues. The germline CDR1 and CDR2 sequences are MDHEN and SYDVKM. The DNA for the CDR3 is TGTGCCAGCAGTTTGCCCGTCCGACAGAACACTGAAGCTTTCTTT. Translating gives CASSLPVRQNTEAFF. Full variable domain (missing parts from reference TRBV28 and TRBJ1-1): DVKVTQSSRYLVKRTGEKVFLECVQDMDHENMFWYRQDPGLGLRLIYFSYDVKMKEKGDIPEGYSVSREKKERFSLILESASTNQTSMYLCASSLPVRQNTEAFFGQGTRLTVV.

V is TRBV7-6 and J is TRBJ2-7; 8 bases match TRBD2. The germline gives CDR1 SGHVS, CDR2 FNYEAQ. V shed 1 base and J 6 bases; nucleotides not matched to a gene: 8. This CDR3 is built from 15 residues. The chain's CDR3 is CASSLGAGEGLEQYF. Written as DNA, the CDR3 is TGTGCCAGCAGCTTAGGAGCGGGAGAAGGTCTCGAGCAGTACTTC.

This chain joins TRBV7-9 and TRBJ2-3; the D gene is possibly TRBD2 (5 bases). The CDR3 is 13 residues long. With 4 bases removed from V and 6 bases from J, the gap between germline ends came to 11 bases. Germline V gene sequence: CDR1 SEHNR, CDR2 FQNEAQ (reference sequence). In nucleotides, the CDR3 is TGTGCCAGCAGCTCCAGCGGAGATGATACGCAGTATTTT. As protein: CASSSSGDDTQYF.

The CDR3 protein is CASSWGTGGTEAFF. For the CDR3, the DNA is TGCGCCAGCAGCTGGGGGACAGGGGGCACTGAAGCTTTCTTT. V usage is TRBV5-1 and J usage is TRBJ1-1; 11 bases are shared with TRBD1. The junction had 2 bases not matched to a gene; V was cut back by 3 bases and J by 4 bases. Germline CDR1 and CDR2: SGHRS and YFSETQ. This CDR3 is 14 amino acids long.

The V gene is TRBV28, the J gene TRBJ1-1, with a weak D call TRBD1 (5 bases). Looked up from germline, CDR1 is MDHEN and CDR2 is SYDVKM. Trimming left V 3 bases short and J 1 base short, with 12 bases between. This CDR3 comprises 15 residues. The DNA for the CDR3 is TGTGCCAGCAGTTTCGGGGGGACTGCGAACACTGAAGCTTTCTTT. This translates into CASSFGGTANTEAFF. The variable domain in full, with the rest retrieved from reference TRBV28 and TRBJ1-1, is DVKVTQSSRYLVKRTGEKVFLECVQDMDHENMFWYRQDPGLGLRLIYFSYDVKMKEKGDIPEGYSVSREKKERFSLILESASTNQTSMYLCASSFGGTANTEAFFGQGTRLTVV.

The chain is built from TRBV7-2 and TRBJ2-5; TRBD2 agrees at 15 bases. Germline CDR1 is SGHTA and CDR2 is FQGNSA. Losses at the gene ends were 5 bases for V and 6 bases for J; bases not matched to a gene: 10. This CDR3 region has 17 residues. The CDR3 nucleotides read TGTGCCAGCAGCCCCGAGAGGGGACTAGCGGGAGGACAGACCCAGTACTTC. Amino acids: CASSPERGLAGGQTQYF. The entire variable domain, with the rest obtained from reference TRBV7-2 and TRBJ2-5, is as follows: GAGVSQSPSNKVTEKGKDVELRCDPISGHTALYWYRQSLGQGLEFLIYFQGNSAPDKSGLPSDRFSAERTGGSVSTLTIQRTQQEDSAVYLCASSPERGLAGGQTQYFGPGTRLLVL.